What follows are 16 T cell receptor beta chains derived from one specimen sequenced in a study of vaccination effects on CD4 cells after COVID-19. TCRdb's table, derived via immunoSEQ multiplex PCR, lists solely in-frame clones and lacks some. The sample holds some 22,000 clones, about 69% seen once. These receptors' antigens are unknown. Peptide-pool stimulation followed by sequencing identified expanded antigen-specific CD4+ clonotypes in the ViraFEST assay. Isolation of CD4+ T cells took place after less than 12 days of culture. None of the vaccinated had previously contracted SARS-CoV-2, and their nucleocapsid antibodies tested negative. The input for sequencing was CD4+ T cells from PBMCs cultured with HCoV-NL63 spike peptides, taken before COVID-19 vaccination. The receptors derive from a human donor who received a COVID-19 vaccine.

The chain employs TRBV6-5 and TRBJ1-2; a possible D gene is TRBD1 (6 bases). The V and J ends lost 6 bases and 0 bases respectively, with 14 bases between them. The length of the CDR3 is 15 residues. Germline-derived CDR1 and CDR2 are MNHEY and SVGAGI. CDR3 bases: TGTGCCAGCAGCCCCGCCCAGGGGTCTAACTATGGCTACACCTTC. It yields the protein CASSPAQGSNYGYTF.

The rearrangement joins TRBV19 to TRBJ1-2; a weak D match, TRBD1 (6 bases). The CDR3 length is 15 residues. The germline CDR1 and CDR2 sequences are LNHDA and SQIVND (reference sequence). The ends were cut back, 1 base at V and 5 bases at J, with 14 bases in the middle. CDR3 nucleotide sequence: TGTGCCAGTAGTATAGGAATCGGACAGCCTTATGGCTACACCTTC. Translating it yields CASSIGIGQPYGYTF.

In this sample, this clone turned up a few times. V is TRBV18 and J is TRBJ2-5; D remains ambiguous. The CDR3 consists of 12 residues. V was pared by 3 bases and J by 3 bases, with 5 bases between. The germline gives CDR1 KGHSH, CDR2 LQKENI. The CDR3: CASSPGKETQYF. CDR3 DNA: TGTGCCAGCTCACCGGGTAAAGAGACCCAGTACTTC.

J is TRBJ2-5 and V is TRBV7-2; 12 bases match TRBD2. Germline trimming cut 5 bases from V and 4 bases from J; bases unmatched to any gene: 8. CDR1 and CDR2 from the germline V gene are SGHTA and FQGNSA. The CDR3 runs to 16 residues. CDR3 protein: CASSRRSSGGAETQYF. CDR3 sequence (DNA): TGTGCCAGCAGCCGCCGATCTAGCGGGGGGGCAGAGACCCAGTACTTC.

This clone has more than one count but fewer than ten. The rearrangement joins TRBV14 to TRBJ2-7, with D uncertain. CDR1 and CDR2 (germline): SGHDN, FVKESK. Trimming pared 1 base from V and 3 bases from J, leaving 7 bases between. The CDR3 totals 13 residues. This chain's CDR3 is CASSQVVGYEQYF. CDR3 DNA sequence: TGTGCCAGCAGCCAAGTTGTCGGCTACGAGCAGTACTTC.

This clone was recorded a few times. V is TRBV7-6 and J is TRBJ1-6; 9 bases are a match to TRBD1. The CDR3 sequence is 15 residues long. Losses at the gene ends were 5 bases for V and 5 bases for J; bases not matched to a gene: 4. Germline assignment: CDR1 SGHVS and CDR2 FNYEAQ. CDR3 sequence reads: CASSPGTGHNSPLHF. The CDR3 DNA reads TGTGCCAGCAGCCCAGGGACAGGGCATAATTCACCCCTCCACTTT.

This chain joins TRBV9 and TRBJ2-3; 8 bases line up with TRBD2. Trimming removed 0 bases from V and 5 bases from J; junction bases left unmatched: 8. The germline gives CDR1 SGDLS, CDR2 YYNGEE. There are 16 residues in the CDR3. CDR3 nucleotides: TGTGCCAGCAGCGTAGCTGACCGGGGGGGCCAAGATACGCAGTATTTT. Protein product: CASSVADRGGQDTQYF.

This clone came up once. This sequence joins TRBV18 and TRBJ1-5; D gene unclear. Trimming took off 6 bases at V and 0 bases at J, with 9 bases between the two ends. From germline, CDR1 is KGHSH and CDR2 LQKENI. The CDR3 has 14 amino acids. The CDR3 is CASSKSGSNQPQHF. The CDR3 nucleotides are TGTGCCAGCTCGAAGTCTGGTAGCAATCAGCCCCAGCATTTT.

V usage is TRBV5-4 and J usage is TRBJ2-1, with 7 bases aligning to TRBD2. The CDR3 consists of 15 residues. J lost 8 bases, V lost 0 bases, and 8 bases had no gene match. Germline assignment: CDR1 SGHNT and CDR2 YYREEE (reference sequence). The CDR3 DNA is TGTGCCAGCAGCTTGGGAGCGGGGCTGAGGGATGAGCAGTTCTTC. Protein: CASSLGAGLRDEQFF. The complete variable domain, with remaining parts taken from reference TRBV5-4 and TRBJ2-1, reads ETGVTQSPTHLIKTRGQQVTLRCSSQSGHNTVSWYQQALGQGPQFIFQYYREEENGRGNFPPRFSGLQFPNYSSELNVNALELDDSALYLCASSLGAGLRDEQFFGPGTRLTVL.

The gene calls are TRBV20-1 and TRBJ2-3; the match to TRBD2 covers 10 bases. The CDR3 has 15 residues. V trimming: 3 bases; J trimming: 1 base; junction bases outside the gene matches: 4. Germline CDR1 reads DFQATT; CDR2 reads SNEGSKA (reference sequence). CDR3 DNA sequence: TGCAGTGCTAGTACTAGCGGGGTTGGCACAGATACGCAGTATTTT. It translates to CSASTSGVGTDTQYF.

There are a few counts of this clone. The chain recombines TRBV3-1 (or the pseudogene TRBV3-2) with TRBJ2-2; 7 bases fit TRBD2. The CDR3 sequence is 15 residues long. CDR1 LGHDT and CDR2 YNNKEL come from the germline V gene (reference sequence). V gave up 4 bases and J gave up 2 bases; unmatched junction bases: 4. The CDR3 region is CASSLRDYNTGELFF. The CDR3, as DNA: TGTGCCAGCAGCCTCCGGGACTATAACACCGGGGAGCTGTTTTTT.

The V and J genes are TRBV3-1 (or the pseudogene TRBV3-2) and TRBJ1-4; 7 nucleotides align to TRBD1. The germline V gene encodes CDR1 LGHDT and CDR2 YNNKEL (reference sequence). With V trimmed by 7 bases and J by 5 bases, 4 bases remained unmatched. This CDR3 spans 13 amino acids. The CDR3 sequence: CASTRGGNEKLFF. The CDR3 DNA reads as TGTGCCAGCACCAGGGGGGGGAATGAAAAACTGTTTTTT.

The rearrangement joins TRBV19 to TRBJ1-2; D is ambiguous. CDR1 LNHDA and CDR2 SQIVND come from the germline V gene (reference sequence). This CDR3 contains 13 residues. The germline V and J ends were trimmed by 4 bases and 2 bases, with 8 bases remaining between them. The CDR3 is CASSRKSNYGYTF. CDR3 sequence (DNA): TGTGCCAGTAGTAGGAAATCGAACTATGGCTACACCTTC. Looking up the rest from reference TRBV19 and TRBJ1-2 gives the full variable domain: DGGITQSPKYLFRKEGQNVTLSCEQNLNHDAMYWYRQDPGQGLRLIYYSQIVNDFQKGDIAEGYSVSREKKESFPLTVTSAQKNPTAFYLCASSRKSNYGYTFGSGTRLTVV.

The V gene is TRBV18, the J gene TRBJ2-7; perhaps D is TRBD1 or TRBD2 (5 bases each). Looked up from germline, CDR1 is KGHSH and CDR2 is LQKENI. The germline V and J ends were trimmed by 1 base and 7 bases, with 17 bases remaining between them. The CDR3 runs to 15 residues. CDR3 DNA: TGTGCCAGCTCACCACGGGGCGGGTCGGCTGAAGAGCAGTACTTC. This codes for CASSPRGGSAEEQYF. Full variable domain (remainder filled in from reference TRBV18 and TRBJ2-7): NAGVMQNPRHLVRRRGQEARLRCSPMKGHSHVYWYRQLPEEGLKFMVYLQKENIIDESGMPKERFSAEFPKEGPSILRIQQVVRGDSAAYFCASSPRGGSAEEQYFGPGTRLTVT.

The rearrangement links TRBV19 to TRBJ2-3; D unclear. Germline CDR1 and CDR2: LNHDA and SQIVND (reference sequence). The CDR3 has 12 residues. V was pared by 3 bases and J by 4 bases, with 5 bases between. Written as DNA, the CDR3 is TGTGCCAGTAGTATTGAGGCAGATACGCAGTATTTT. Its protein is CASSIEADTQYF.

This clone turned up a few times. The chain is built from TRBV5-1 and TRBJ1-5; TRBD1 matches 10 bases. The junction had 14 bases not matched to a gene; V was cut back by 3 bases and J by 2 bases. From germline, CDR1 is SGHRS and CDR2 YFSETQ. The CDR3 runs to 19 residues. Here the CDR3 DNA reads TGCGCCAGCAGCTCCCAGGACAGGGGGAAGGGGATGGGCAATCAGCCCCAGCATTTT. Protein product: CASSSQDRGKGMGNQPQHF.